The following is a TCR beta chain sequence with its context. Its antigen remains unknown. TCRdb analysed the 5' RACE reads with MiXCR anew, one entry per CDR3 protein. The profile shows some 700,000 distinct CDR3 sequences, roughly 19% of them singletons. This entry belongs to a study of CD8 T cells in ankylosing spondylitis. The study, taken as a whole, reports: Roughly eight highly homologous variants made up a TCR beta motif that seemed to typify ankylosing spondylitis blood.

The V gene's germline CDR1 is SEHNR and CDR2 FQNEAQ (reference sequence). V shed 1 base, J shed 6 bases, and the junction held 8 bases outside the gene matches. The CDR3 totals 15 residues. The sequence came from a male donor with ankylosing spondylitis. Sequencing was carried out using blood, either unsorted or a sorted T cell fraction (not recorded which). The V gene is TRBV7-9, the J gene TRBJ2-7; 8 bases match TRBD1. The CDR3 sequence: CASSLGVGQGFEQYF. The CDR3 coding sequence is TGTGCCAGCAGCTTAGGAGTAGGACAGGGTTTCGAGCAGTACTTC.